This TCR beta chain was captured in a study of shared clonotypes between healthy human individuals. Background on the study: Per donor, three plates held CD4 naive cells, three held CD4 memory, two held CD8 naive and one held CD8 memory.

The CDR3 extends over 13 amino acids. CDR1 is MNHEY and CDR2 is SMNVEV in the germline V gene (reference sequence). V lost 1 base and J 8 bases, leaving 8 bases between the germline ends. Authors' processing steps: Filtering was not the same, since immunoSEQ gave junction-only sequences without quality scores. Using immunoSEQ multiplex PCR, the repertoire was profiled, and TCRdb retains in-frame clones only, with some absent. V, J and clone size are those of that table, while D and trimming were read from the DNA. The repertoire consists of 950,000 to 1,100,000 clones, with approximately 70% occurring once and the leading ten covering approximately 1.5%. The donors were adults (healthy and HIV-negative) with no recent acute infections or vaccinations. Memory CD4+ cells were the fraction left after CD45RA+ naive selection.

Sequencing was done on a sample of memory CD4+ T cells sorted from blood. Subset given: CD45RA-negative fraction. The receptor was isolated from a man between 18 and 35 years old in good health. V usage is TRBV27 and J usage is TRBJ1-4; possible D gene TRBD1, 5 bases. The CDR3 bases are TGTGCCAGCAGTTTATGGAGGGACGAAAAACTGTTTTTT. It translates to CASSLWRDEKLFF. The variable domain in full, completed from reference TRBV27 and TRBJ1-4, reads EAQVTQNPRYLITVTGKKLTVTCSQNMNHEYMSWYRQDPGLGLRQIYYSMNVEVTDKGDVPEGYKVSRKEKRNFPLILESPSPNQTSLYFCASSLWRDEKLFFGSGTQLSVL.